One and the same sample provided the 30 T cell receptor beta chains below, sequenced in a study of OX40 agonist ivuxolimab in advanced cancers. Assay: immunoSEQ multiplex PCR; the TCRdb copy retains only in-frame clones and omits some. The profile shows 45,000 to 65,000 clones, around four fifths of them singletons. The sequencing here drew on CD4+ or CD8+ T cells sorted from blood, taken in a trial of the OX40 agonist ivuxolimab. The origin of the receptors is an adult with an advanced solid tumor such as melanoma, head and neck, liver or kidney cancer.

The chain combines TRBV6-1 with TRBJ1-2; 7 nucleotides align to TRBD1. This CDR3 has 15 amino acids. V shed 6 bases and J 0 bases; nucleotides not matched to a gene: 7. Germline CDR1 and CDR2: MNHNS and SASEGT. The CDR3 DNA follows: TGTGCCAGCAGCCTCACCGACAGGGCTAACTATGGCTACACCTTC. The encoded protein is CASSLTDRANYGYTF.

The chain carries TRBV28 and TRBJ2-1; D may match TRBD1 or TRBD2 (5 bases each). Trimming shortened V by 5 bases and J by 4 bases, and 15 bases separated the two germline ends. CDR3 length: 15 amino acids. The germline gives CDR1 MDHEN, CDR2 SYDVKM. The CDR3 coding sequence is TGTGCCAGCAGTAACCCCGGGACCCAATACAATGAGCAGTTCTTC. Translation gives CASSNPGTQYNEQFF.

This rearrangement joins TRBV6-1 to TRBJ2-7, with a tentative D call TRBD1 (6 bases). The CDR3 length is 13 residues. V lost 11 bases and J lost 0, with 14 bases in between. Germline-derived CDR1 and CDR2 are MNHNS and SASEGT. The CDR3 DNA reads TGTGCCGGAGGACAGCCGCCCTCCTACGAGCAGTACTTC. Translated: CAGGQPPSYEQYF.

This clone came up a few times. The chain joins TRBV7-6 to TRBJ1-4; no definite D call. The CDR3 length is 13 residues. Germline V CDR1 and CDR2: SGHVS, FNYEAQ. The V end was cut by 5 bases, the J end by 8 bases, with 12 bases between. CDR3 nucleotide sequence: TGTGCCAGCAGCCCTAAGGTGTGGGAAAAACTGTTTTTT. Residues: CASSPKVWEKLFF.

The chain recombines TRBV6-5 with TRBJ2-7, with 7 bases identical to TRBD1. The germline CDR1 and CDR2 sequences are MNHEY and SVGAGI. V was pared by 5 bases and J by 5 bases, with 12 bases of the junction left unmatched. The CDR3 spans 15 residues. CDR3 in DNA: TGTGCCAGCAGTAGGGAAGGACAGGTTCGCGACGAGCAGTACTTC. This sequence encodes CASSREGQVRDEQYF.

The chain links TRBV28 to TRBJ2-5; 8 bases line up with TRBD1. This CDR3 comprises 13 residues. V shed 6 bases and J 5 bases; nucleotides not matched to a gene: 5. Per germline, CDR1 MDHEN and CDR2 SYDVKM. In DNA form, the CDR3 reads TGTGCCAGCAGGTCAGGGGGCAGTGAGACCCAGTACTTC. Translation gives CASRSGGSETQYF. Filled out from reference TRBV28 and TRBJ2-5, the complete variable domain reads DVKVTQSSRYLVKRTGEKVFLECVQDMDHENMFWYRQDPGLGLRLIYFSYDVKMKEKGDIPEGYSVSREKKERFSLILESASTNQTSMYLCASRSGGSETQYFGPGTRLLVL.

This clone was detected only once. The chain employs TRBV7-9 and TRBJ2-7; no reliable D call. V lost 5 bases to trimming and J lost 0 bases, with 11 bases between them. The CDR3 length is 14 residues. Germline assignment: CDR1 SEHNR and CDR2 FQNEAQ (reference sequence). The CDR3 region is CASSILINSYEQYF. In DNA form, the CDR3 reads TGTGCCAGCAGCATCCTTATCAACTCCTACGAGCAGTACTTC. Full variable domain (rest looked up from reference TRBV7-9 and TRBJ2-7): DTGVSQNPRHKITKRGQNVTFRCDPISEHNRLYWYRQTLGQGPEFLTYFQNEAQLEKSRLLSDRFSAERPKGSFSTLEIQRTEQGDSAMYLCASSILINSYEQYFGPGTRLTVT.

J is TRBJ1-1 and V is TRBV14; D unclear. The CDR3 has 12 residues. Trimming left V 0 bases short and J 9 bases short, with 8 bases between. Germline V gene lookup returns CDR1 SGHDN and CDR2 FVKESK. This chain's CDR3 is CASSQDRYKAFF. The CDR3 nucleotides read TGTGCCAGCAGCCAAGATCGCTATAAAGCTTTCTTT.

This chain connects TRBV12-5 to TRBJ2-1, with 9 bases that match TRBD1. The germline V gene encodes CDR1 LGHNT and CDR2 FRNRAP. There are 17 residues in the CDR3. Germline trimming cut 0 bases from V and 8 bases from J; bases unmatched to any gene: 11. The CDR3 is CASGLVLGQGQRHEQFF. CDR3 nucleotides: TGTGCTAGTGGTTTGGTACTTGGACAGGGGCAAAGGCATGAGCAGTTCTTC.

For the CDR3, the DNA is TGTGCCAGCAGCCGGTCCGGGACACAACTCTACGAGCAGTACTTC. It specifies CASSRSGTQLYEQYF. This chain joins TRBV7-2 and TRBJ2-7, with TRBD1 as a possible D gene (6 bases). CDR3 size: 15 residues. Trimming removed 5 bases from V and 3 bases from J, with 17 bases in between. CDR1 is SGHTA and CDR2 is FQGNSA in the germline V gene.

For this clone: Other nucleotide sequences in the sample specify the same CDR3. This chain links TRBV19 with TRBJ1-6; TRBD1 matches 10 bases. Germline values: CDR1 LNHDA, CDR2 SQIVND (reference sequence). The CDR3 consists of 14 residues. The V and J ends lost 6 bases and 7 bases, in that order; junction bases with no gene match: 3. CDR3 region: CASSQTGGNSPLHF. In DNA, the CDR3 is TGTGCCAGTAGCCAGACAGGGGGCAATTCACCCCTCCACTTT.

The chain is built from TRBV10-1 and TRBJ1-1; the match to TRBD1 covers 9 bases. This CDR3 comprises 13 residues. The V gene's germline CDR1 is WNHNN and CDR2 SYGVQD (reference sequence). V trimming: 0 bases; J trimming: 11 bases; junction bases outside the gene matches: 4. The chain's CDR3 is CASSESGTGFAFF. The DNA of the CDR3 is TGCGCCAGCAGTGAGTCCGGGACAGGGTTCGCTTTCTTT.

The chain has TRBV7-2 and TRBJ1-2; the D is unclear. The germline V gene encodes CDR1 SGHTA and CDR2 FQGNSA. CDR3 length: 15 amino acids. The V end was cut by 4 bases, the J end by 2 bases, with 14 bases between. In nucleotides, the CDR3 is TGTGCCAGCAGCTCTCTACGACGGGAAAACTATGGCTACACCTTC. This gives the protein CASSSLRRENYGYTF.

The chain recombines TRBV5-6 with TRBJ1-1; TRBD1 might be the D (5 bases). The germline gives CDR1 SGHDT, CDR2 YYEEEE. Trimming removed 0 bases at V and 1 base at J, with 7 bases between. The CDR3 contains 14 residues. The CDR3 spells CASSLGQRNTEAFF. The CDR3 DNA sequence: TGTGCCAGCAGCTTGGGACAGCGGAACACTGAAGCTTTCTTT. Full variable domain (outside the CDR3, taken from reference TRBV5-6 and TRBJ1-1): DAGVTQSPTHLIKTRGQQVTLRCSPKSGHDTVSWYQQALGQGPQFIFQYYEEEERQRGNFPDRFSGHQFPNYSSELNVNALLLGDSALYLCASSLGQRNTEAFFGQGTRLTVV.

This sequence joins TRBV10-1 and TRBJ1-2; 9 bases match TRBD1. The CDR3 consists of 14 residues. V shed 6 bases and J 4 bases; nucleotides not matched to a gene: 6. Germline lookup yields CDR1 WNHNN and CDR2 SYGVQD (reference sequence). CDR3 coding DNA: TGCGCCAGCAGCCCGGGACAGGGAAGCTATGGCTACACCTTC. Translating it yields CASSPGQGSYGYTF.

This clone has only a few counts. The gene calls are TRBV12-5 and TRBJ1-6; D not certain. Trimming removed 6 bases from V and 5 bases from J, with 8 bases in between. CDR1 and CDR2 (germline): LGHNT, FRNRAP. CDR3 length: 13 amino acids. The CDR3 loop is CASGQQDNSPLHF. CDR3 DNA: TGTGCTAGTGGACAGCAGGATAATTCACCCCTCCACTTT.

About this clone: A far bigger clonotype differs at one base, so this is likely a read error. The chain couples TRBV5-1 to TRBJ1-6; 7 bases agree with TRBD1. The germline V gene encodes CDR1 SGHRS and CDR2 YFSETQ. The CDR3 contains 14 residues. Trimming cost V 4 bases and J 5 bases; bases outside gene matches: 3. This chain's CDR3 is CASSPTGNNSPLHF. DNA of the CDR3: TGCGCCAGCAGCCCGACAGGGAATAATTCACCCCTCCACTTT.

This clone was seen only once. The genes are TRBV5-1 and TRBJ2-1; 8 bases line up with TRBD1. Germline CDR1 reads SGHRS; CDR2 reads YFSETQ. This CDR3 has 16 amino acids. With V trimmed by 2 bases and J by 5 bases, 9 bases remained unmatched. The CDR3 bases are TGCGCCAGCAGCTTAGGCCCCGGGACAGGCCACAATGAGCAGTTCTTC. Translating gives CASSLGPGTGHNEQFF.

The chain carries TRBV5-1 and TRBJ2-5; maybe TRBD2 (5 bases). The CDR3 is 15 residues long. CDR1 SGHRS and CDR2 YFSETQ come from the germline V gene. V lost 4 bases, J lost 5 bases, and 18 bases lay in between. This CDR3 is CASSIGGDRGETQYF. The CDR3 DNA follows: TGCGCCAGCAGCATCGGAGGCGACCGTGGGGAGACCCAGTACTTC.

The chain has TRBV12-5 and TRBJ2-3, with D unclear. The CDR3 is 13 residues long. Germline loops: CDR1 LGHNT, CDR2 FRNRAP. Trimming shortened V by 1 base and J by 3 bases, and 5 bases separated the two germline ends. The CDR3: CASGLGITDTQYF. For the CDR3, the DNA is TGTGCTAGTGGTTTGGGTATTACAGATACGCAGTATTTT.

This clone was recorded once. This chain links TRBV7-8 with TRBJ2-1, with D perhaps matching TRBD1 (5 bases). This CDR3 comprises 15 residues. The ends were cut back, 1 base at V and 4 bases at J, with 11 bases in the middle. Germline CDR1 reads SGHVS; CDR2 reads FQNEAQ. The CDR3 coding sequence is TGTGCCAGCAGCTTAGTGATGGGGCATTACAATGAGCAGTTCTTC. It specifies CASSLVMGHYNEQFF.

The V and J genes are TRBV27 and TRBJ2-2; the D gene is possibly TRBD2 (6 bases). The germline V and J ends were trimmed by 5 bases and 0 bases, with 10 bases remaining between them. The length of the CDR3 is 15 residues. Germline loops: CDR1 MNHEY, CDR2 SMNVEV (reference sequence). The CDR3 loop reads CASSTRGSNTGELFF. CDR3 bases: TGTGCCAGCAGTACGCGGGGCTCGAACACCGGGGAGCTGTTTTTT.

The chain links TRBV9 to TRBJ2-2, with D unclear. The CDR3 runs 18 residues. Germline V gene lookup returns CDR1 SGDLS and CDR2 YYNGEE. V was clipped by 4 bases and J by 3 bases, with 22 bases between them. CDR3 sequence (DNA): TGTGCCAGCAGCATGTTTGGAACATGGGGATCGGACACCGGGGAGCTGTTTTTT. It is translated as CASSMFGTWGSDTGELFF.

The J gene is TRBJ2-7, the V gene TRBV9, with 7 bases identical to TRBD1. Germline loops: CDR1 SGDLS, CDR2 YYNGEE. The CDR3 is 16 amino acids. Trimming at V came to 3 bases and at J to 0 bases, leaving 9 bases not matched to a gene. CDR3 coding DNA: TGTGCCAGCAGCGGTCGGACAGGTGAAAGCTCCTACGAGCAGTACTTC. It codes for CASSGRTGESSYEQYF.

This clone is a singleton in its sample. The J gene is TRBJ2-1, the V gene TRBV11-2; 8 bases are a match to TRBD2. This CDR3 spans 16 amino acids. V lost 1 base to trimming and J lost 9 bases; unmatched junction nucleotides: 11. CDR1 is SGHAT, CDR2 FQNNGV, per germline. The CDR3 is CASSLVGSGAGGEQFF. CDR3 nucleotides: TGTGCCAGCAGCTTAGTTGGTAGCGGGGCCGGCGGTGAGCAGTTCTTC.

V usage is TRBV5-1 and J usage is TRBJ2-5; D possibly uses TRBD1 or TRBD2 (5 bases each). The CDR3 covers 15 residues. Germline V gene sequence: CDR1 SGHRS, CDR2 YFSETQ. V was trimmed by 5 bases and J by 2 bases, leaving 16 bases between them. The CDR3 sequence is CASRYSGRVQETQYF. DNA of the CDR3: TGCGCCAGCAGATATTCGGGGCGGGTTCAAGAGACCCAGTACTTC.

The V and J genes are TRBV6-1 and TRBJ1-1, with D possibly TRBD1 on 5 matching bases. V gave up 6 bases and J gave up 3 bases, with 17 bases separating them. CDR1 and CDR2 (germline): MNHNS, SASEGT. The CDR3 runs 15 residues. The CDR3: CASSPIPGGDTEAFF. In DNA, the CDR3 is TGTGCCAGCAGCCCGATACCCGGAGGGGACACTGAAGCTTTCTTT.

The chain combines TRBV10-2 with TRBJ2-5, with a tentative D call TRBD2 (5 bases). Per the germline V gene, CDR1 is WSHSY and CDR2 is SAAADI. The CDR3 has 15 residues. V lost 4 bases to trimming and J lost 5 bases, with 17 bases between them. The CDR3 spells CASSVTSPNRETQYF. The DNA of the CDR3 is TGCGCCAGCAGTGTAACTAGTCCAAACCGGGAGACCCAGTACTTC.

This chain connects TRBV6-1 to TRBJ1-3; the D gene is possibly TRBD1 (6 bases). CDR1 is MNHNS and CDR2 is SASEGT in the germline V gene. The V and J ends lost 5 bases and 0 bases respectively, with 11 bases between them. The CDR3 has 15 amino acids. In DNA, the CDR3 is TGTGCCAGCAGTAGTCGAGGGGGCTCTGGAAACACCATATATTTT. Amino acids: CASSSRGGSGNTIYF.

This rearrangement joins TRBV5-4 to TRBJ1-1, with D maybe TRBD1 (5 bases). Trimming stripped 4 bases from V and 5 bases from J, with 12 bases between. Per the germline V gene, CDR1 is SGHNT and CDR2 is YYREEE (reference sequence). This CDR3 has 13 residues. CDR3 coding DNA: TGTGCCAGCAGCGGGGGGGTTGGAACTGAAGCTTTCTTT. Translated: CASSGGVGTEAFF.